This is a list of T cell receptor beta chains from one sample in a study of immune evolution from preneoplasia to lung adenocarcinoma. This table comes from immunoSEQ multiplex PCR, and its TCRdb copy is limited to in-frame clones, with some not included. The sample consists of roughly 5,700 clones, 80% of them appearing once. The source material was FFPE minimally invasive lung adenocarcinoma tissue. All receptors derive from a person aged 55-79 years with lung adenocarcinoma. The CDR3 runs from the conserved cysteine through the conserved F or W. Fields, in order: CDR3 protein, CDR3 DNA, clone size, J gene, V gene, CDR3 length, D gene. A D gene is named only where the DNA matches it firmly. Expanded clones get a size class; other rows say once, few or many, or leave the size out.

CASLRDSGGSSGANVLTF	TGTGCCAGCCTACGGGACTCAGGGGGAAGCTCTGGGGCCAACGTCCTGACTTTC	.	TRBJ2-6	TRBV7-9	18	.
CASSREGSTDTQYF	TGTGCCAGCAGTCGGGAGGGAAGCACAGATACGCAGTATTTT	.	TRBJ2-3	TRBV2	14	TRBD2
CASSLGQGGEKLFF	TGTGCCAGCAGCTTAGGACAGGGTGGTGAAAAACTGTTTTTT	.	TRBJ1-4	TRBV7-9	14	TRBD1
CASSEGEKLFF	TGCGCCAGCAGTGAGGGTGAAAAACTGTTTTTT	.	TRBJ1-4	TRBV10-2	11	.
CASSVGGGPDNEQFF	TGTGCCAGCAGCGTTGGGGGGGGCCCCGACAATGAGCAGTTCTTC	.	TRBJ2-1	TRBV9	15	.
CASIQGPGYGYTF	TGTGCCAGCATCCAGGGGCCTGGCTATGGCTACACCTTC	once	TRBJ1-2	TRBV6-4	13	.
CASSQGQGINEKLFF	TGTGCCAGCAGCCAGGGACAGGGCATTAATGAAAAACTGTTTTTT	once	TRBJ1-4	TRBV5-8	15	TRBD1
CSVSEVGGTDTQYF	TGCAGCGTCTCAGAGGTGGGTGGAACAGATACGCAGTATTTT	once	TRBJ2-3	TRBV29-1	14	.
CASSLGGGAKQYF	TGTGCCAGCAGCTTAGGGGGCGGGGCGAAGCAGTACTTC	.	TRBJ2-7	TRBV11-2	13	.
CASGGQGASYEQYF	TGTGCTAGCGGCGGACAGGGGGCGTCCTACGAGCAGTACTTC	.	TRBJ2-7	TRBV7-7	14	TRBD1
CASSYEGGTGELFF	TGTGCCAGCAGCTACGAGGGAGGCACCGGGGAGCTGTTTTTT	.	TRBJ2-2	TRBV7-2	14	.